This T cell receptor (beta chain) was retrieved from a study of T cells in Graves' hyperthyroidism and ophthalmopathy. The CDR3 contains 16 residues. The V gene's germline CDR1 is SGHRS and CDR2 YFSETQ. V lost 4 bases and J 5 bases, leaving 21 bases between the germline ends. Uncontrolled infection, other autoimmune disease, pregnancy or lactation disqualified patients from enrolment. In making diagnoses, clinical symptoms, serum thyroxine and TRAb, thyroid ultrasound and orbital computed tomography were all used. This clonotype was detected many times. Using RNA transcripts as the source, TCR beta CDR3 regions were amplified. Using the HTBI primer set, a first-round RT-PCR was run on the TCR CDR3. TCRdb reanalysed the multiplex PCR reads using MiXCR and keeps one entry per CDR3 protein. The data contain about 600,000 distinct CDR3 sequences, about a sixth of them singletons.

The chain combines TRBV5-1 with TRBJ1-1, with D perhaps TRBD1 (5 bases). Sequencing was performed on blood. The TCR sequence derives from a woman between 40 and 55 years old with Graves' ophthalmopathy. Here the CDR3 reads CASSTRDLRFGTEAFF. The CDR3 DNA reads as TGCGCCAGCAGCACCCGGGACCTTAGATTTGGGACTGAAGCTTTCTTT. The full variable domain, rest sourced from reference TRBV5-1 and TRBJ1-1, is KAGVTQTPRYLIKTRGQQVTLSCSPISGHRSVSWYQQTPGQGLQFLFEYFSETQRNKGNFPGRFSGRQFSNSRSEMNVSTLELGDSALYLCASSTRDLRFGTEAFFGQGTRLTVV.